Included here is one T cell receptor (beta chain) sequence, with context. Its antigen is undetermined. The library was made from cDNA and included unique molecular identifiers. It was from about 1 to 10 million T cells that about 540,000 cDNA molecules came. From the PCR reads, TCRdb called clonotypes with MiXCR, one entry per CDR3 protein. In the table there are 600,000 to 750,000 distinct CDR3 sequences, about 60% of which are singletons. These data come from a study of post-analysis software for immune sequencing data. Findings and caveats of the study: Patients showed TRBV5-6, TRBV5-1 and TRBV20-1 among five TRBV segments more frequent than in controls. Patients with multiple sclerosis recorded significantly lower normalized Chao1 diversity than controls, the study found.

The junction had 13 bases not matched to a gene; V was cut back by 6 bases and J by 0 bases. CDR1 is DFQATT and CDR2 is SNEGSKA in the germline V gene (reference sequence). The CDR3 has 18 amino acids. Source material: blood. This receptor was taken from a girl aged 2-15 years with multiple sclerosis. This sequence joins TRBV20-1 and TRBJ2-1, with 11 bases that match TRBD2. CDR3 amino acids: CSAISGASGRSSYNEQFF. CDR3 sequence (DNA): TGCAGTGCCATTTCCGGGGCTAGCGGGAGGAGCTCCTACAATGAGCAGTTCTTC.